This T cell receptor beta chain was identified during a study of cytomegalovirus exposure and HLA in healthy donors. Study background: The same platform as the 650 to 700 first-cohort repertoires was used for the 130 or so validation repertoires, a later analysis reported.

On this clone itself: Antigen specificity is unknown.

Study outcomes and limitations: TCR sequences were mostly rare, though some public TCRs occurred in many donors. The listing of roughly 160 TCR beta chains classed them as cytomegalovirus-associated.

The CDR3 consists of 19 residues. Germline V lookup: CDR1 SGHAT, CDR2 FQNNGV. The trim removed 4 bases at V and 0 bases at J, leaving 8 bases unmatched. Some clones are missing from TCRdb's copy, which holds only in-frame ones; the method was immunoSEQ multiplex PCR. This repertoire shows about 130,000 clones, roughly nine tenths found once; its top ten account for roughly 9.3%. The chain carries TRBV11-2 and TRBJ2-4; 14 bases are a match to TRBD2. Sequenced: PBMCs. This sequence originates from a woman between 18 and 29 years old in good health and CMV-seropositive. CDR3: CASSSLTSGRAVAKNIQYF. CDR3 coding DNA: TGTGCCAGCAGCTCCCTGACTAGCGGGAGGGCGGTAGCCAAAAACATTCAGTACTTC.